What follows are 10 T cell receptor beta chains derived from one specimen sequenced in a study of a mutant IDH1 vaccine in newly diagnosed glioma. The repertoire was sequenced with immunoSEQ multiplex PCR; TCRdb's copy has only in-frame clones and lacks some. This sample has approximately 54,000 clones; approximately 80% occur once, and the top ten carry around 21%. The time point denotes: baseline, week 1 (first vaccination visit). Described treatment: pre-vaccination baseline after standard-of-care therapy. The specimen comprised PBMCs, sampled from a glioma patient treated with radiotherapy, temozolomide or both. The source is a man aged 18 to 29 with glioma.

This chain connects TRBV7-8 to TRBJ2-7; no reliable D call. The CDR3 runs to 13 residues. CDR1 SGHVS and CDR2 FQNEAQ come from the germline V gene. V was pared by 5 bases and J by 2 bases, with 10 bases between. The CDR3 here is CASSHLGAYEQYF. Here the CDR3 DNA reads TGTGCCAGCAGCCACCTGGGTGCCTACGAGCAGTACTTC.

The chain carries TRBV7-9 and TRBJ1-4, with D unclear. Trimming took 5 bases from V and 3 from J, leaving 16 bases between them. The CDR3 is made up of 16 amino acids. Germline values: CDR1 SEHNR, CDR2 FQNEAQ (reference sequence). CDR3 sequence (DNA): TGTGCCAGCAGCATATCCCCAGCATCCTCTAATGAAAAACTGTTTTTT. Its translation is CASSISPASSNEKLFF.

This chain links TRBV30 with TRBJ1-2; 7 bases align to TRBD1. CDR1 is GTSNPN, CDR2 SVGIG, per germline (reference sequence). The V and J ends lost 2 bases and 2 bases, in that order; junction bases with no gene match: 17. There are 18 residues in the CDR3. CDR3: CAWSYPWRGGESNYGYTF. The CDR3 region has the DNA TGTGCCTGGAGTTACCCATGGCGAGGGGGCGAATCAAACTATGGCTACACCTTC.

The V and J genes are TRBV2 and TRBJ2-7; 9 positions match TRBD2. Germline trimming cut 7 bases from V and 6 bases from J; bases unmatched to any gene: 13. The CDR3 is made up of 15 amino acids. Per the germline V gene, CDR1 is SNHLY and CDR2 is FYNNEI. The CDR3 bases are TGTGCCAGCACCTCGTCTGGCGGGACTAGCCGCGAGCAGTACTTC. Translating gives CASTSSGGTSREQYF. Complete variable domain (other parts from reference TRBV2 and TRBJ2-7): EPEVTQTPSHQVTQMGQEVILRCVPISNHLYFYWYRQILGQKVEFLVSFYNNEISEKSEIFDDQFSVERPDGSNFTLKIRSTKLEDSAMYFCASTSSGGTSREQYFGPGTRLTVT.

This clone was observed a handful of times. The conserved closing phenylalanine or tryptophan is absent in this CDR3, likely reflecting a read error. It is unclear where the CDR3 begins or ends on the DNA, so no DNA is shown, and the CDR3 is as TCRdb lists it. The rearrangement uses TRBV25-1 and TRBJ1-1. Both ends counted, the CDR3 spans 10 residues. Germline V gene lookup returns CDR1 MGHDK and CDR2 SYGVNS. CDR3 sequence reads: CASSAGRVYL.

V is TRBV5-1 and J is TRBJ1-3, with D maybe TRBD1 (5 bases). The V and J ends lost 0 bases and 3 bases respectively, with 16 bases between them. Germline V gene data show CDR1 as SGHRS and CDR2 as YFSETQ. The CDR3 has 17 residues. CDR3 protein: CASSLAGSRANGNTIYF. The CDR3 region has the DNA TGCGCCAGCAGCTTGGCCGGCAGCAGGGCGAATGGAAACACCATATATTTT.

The chain recombines TRBV30 with TRBJ2-5; D is tentatively TRBD1 or TRBD2 (5 bases each). Trimming left V 0 bases short and J 5 bases short, with 13 bases between. CDR3 length: 14 amino acids. The V gene's germline CDR1 is GTSNPN and CDR2 SVGIG (reference sequence). CDR3 residues: CAWSVGPHGETQYF. The CDR3 DNA is TGTGCCTGGAGTGTGGGACCCCACGGGGAGACCCAGTACTTC. The complete variable domain, with remaining parts taken from reference TRBV30 and TRBJ2-5, reads SQTIHQWPATLVQPVGSPLSLECTVEGTSNPNLYWYRQAAGRGLQLLFYSVGIGQISSEVPQNLSASRPQDRQFILSSKKLLLSDSGFYLCAWSVGPHGETQYFGPGTRLLVL.

This clone was observed a handful of times. The V gene is TRBV15, the J gene TRBJ2-7; tentatively, D is TRBD2 (6 bases). V lost 1 base and J 4 bases, leaving 8 bases between the germline ends. Germline loops: CDR1 LNHNV, CDR2 YYDKDF (reference sequence). The CDR3 consists of 13 residues. The CDR3 loop is CATSRVEGYEQYF. The CDR3 region has the DNA TGTGCCACCAGCAGAGTGGAGGGATACGAGCAGTACTTC.

The gene calls are TRBV30 and TRBJ1-1; no clear D. CDR3 length: 13 amino acids. Germline-derived CDR1 and CDR2 are GTSNPN and SVGIG (reference sequence). V lost 3 bases and J 0 bases, leaving 8 bases between the germline ends. CDR3 DNA sequence: TGTGCCTGGAGACTATTATTGAACACTGAAGCTTTCTTT. This sequence encodes CAWRLLLNTEAFF.

The V and J genes are TRBV10-3 and TRBJ1-4; D may be TRBD1 (6 bases). Germline values: CDR1 ENHRY, CDR2 SYGVKD. CDR3 length equals 16 residues. The ends were cut back, 0 bases at V and 8 bases at J, with 16 bases in the middle. CDR3: CAISESSEGGEEKLFF. The CDR3 DNA sequence: TGTGCCATCAGTGAGTCATCGGAGGGGGGAGAAGAAAAACTGTTTTTT.